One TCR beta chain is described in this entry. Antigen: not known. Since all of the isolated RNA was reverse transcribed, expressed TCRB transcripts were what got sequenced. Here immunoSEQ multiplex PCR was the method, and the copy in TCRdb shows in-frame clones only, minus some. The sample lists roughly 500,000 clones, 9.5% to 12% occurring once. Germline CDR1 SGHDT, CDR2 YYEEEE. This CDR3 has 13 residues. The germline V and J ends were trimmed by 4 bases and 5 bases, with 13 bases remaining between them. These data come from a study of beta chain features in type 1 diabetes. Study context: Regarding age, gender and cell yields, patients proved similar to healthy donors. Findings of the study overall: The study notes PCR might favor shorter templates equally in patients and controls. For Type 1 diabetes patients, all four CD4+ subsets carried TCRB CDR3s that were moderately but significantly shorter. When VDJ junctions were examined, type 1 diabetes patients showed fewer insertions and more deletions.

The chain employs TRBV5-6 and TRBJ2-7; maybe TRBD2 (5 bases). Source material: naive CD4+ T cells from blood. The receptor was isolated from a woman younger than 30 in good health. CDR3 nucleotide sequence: TGTGCCAGCAGCCGAACCGGGGTCCACGAGCAGTACGTC. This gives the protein CASSRTGVHEQYV.